A single sample is the source of the 17 T cell receptor beta chains below, sequenced in a study of blood T cell repertoires in COVID-19. Using immunoSEQ multiplex PCR, the repertoire was profiled, and TCRdb retains in-frame clones only, with some absent. The sample has roughly 250,000 clones; over 75% are singletons. The sequencing input was PBMCs or T cells enriched from blood (not recorded which). These TCRs come from a woman aged 45-59 years who had recovered from COVID-19.

The chain has TRBV10-3 and TRBJ2-7; D is perhaps TRBD2 (5 bases). V was cut by 6 bases and J by 3 bases, with 18 bases left in between. Per germline, CDR1 ENHRY and CDR2 SYGVKD. The CDR3 is 15 residues long. DNA of the CDR3: TGTGCCATCAGCCAACCGACGGACTTAAACTACGAGCAGTACTTC. Protein sequence: CAISQPTDLNYEQYF.

V is TRBV19 and J is TRBJ2-1; 9 positions match TRBD1. This CDR3 spans 15 amino acids. With V trimmed by 5 bases and J by 6 bases, 8 bases remained unmatched. CDR1 and CDR2 from the germline V gene are LNHDA and SQIVND (reference sequence). DNA of the CDR3: TGTGCCAGTAGTCCACCCCCGACAGGGGGCAATGAGCAGTTCTTC. Translating it yields CASSPPPTGGNEQFF.

The sample holds one count of this clone. The gene calls are TRBV5-1 and TRBJ2-7, with 7 bases lining up with TRBD1. This CDR3 spans 16 amino acids. Germline CDR1 SGHRS, CDR2 YFSETQ. With 5 bases clipped from V and 0 bases from J, the junction kept 11 bases outside the gene matches. The DNA for the CDR3 is TGCGCCAGCAGGGATAGGACAGGCAGAAGCTCCTACGAGCAGTACTTC. Translating it yields CASRDRTGRSSYEQYF. Full variable domain (missing parts from reference TRBV5-1 and TRBJ2-7): KAGVTQTPRYLIKTRGQQVTLSCSPISGHRSVSWYQQTPGQGLQFLFEYFSETQRNKGNFPGRFSGRQFSNSRSEMNVSTLELGDSALYLCASRDRTGRSSYEQYFGPGTRLTVT.

This clone was seen a handful of times. This chain uses TRBV5-4 with TRBJ2-7; a possible D gene is TRBD2 (6 bases). The CDR3 is 14 amino acids. V lost 4 bases and J 1 base, leaving 12 bases between the germline ends. Germline values: CDR1 SGHNT, CDR2 YYREEE (reference sequence). The CDR3 region has the DNA TGTGCCAGCAGCACGGGACTTCAATCCTACGAGCAGTACTTC. Translated: CASSTGLQSYEQYF. The variable domain in full, completed from reference TRBV5-4 and TRBJ2-7, reads ETGVTQSPTHLIKTRGQQVTLRCSSQSGHNTVSWYQQALGQGPQFIFQYYREEENGRGNFPPRFSGLQFPNYSSELNVNALELDDSALYLCASSTGLQSYEQYFGPGTRLTVT.

The V and J genes are TRBV30 and TRBJ2-5, with 7 bases lining up with TRBD1. V trimming: 0 bases; J trimming: 4 bases; junction bases outside the gene matches: 2. The germline V gene has CDR1 GTSNPN and CDR2 SVGIG (reference sequence). The CDR3 covers 13 residues. The CDR3 reads CAWSVYRGETQYF. In nucleotides, the CDR3 is TGTGCCTGGAGTGTATACAGGGGAGAGACCCAGTACTTC.

The chain is built from TRBV6-5 and TRBJ2-1; tentatively, D is TRBD2 (7 bases). Germline V gives CDR1 MNHEY, CDR2 SVGAGI. The V end was cut by 1 base, the J end by 3 bases, with 13 bases between. This CDR3 region has 16 residues. CDR3 DNA sequence: TGTGCCAGCAGTTACTTAAAGGGGGGGGGCTACAATGAGCAGTTCTTC. Amino acid sequence: CASSYLKGGGYNEQFF.

CDR3 sequence reads: CASSTPGGYTF. Written as DNA, the CDR3 is TGTGCCAGTAGTACTCCAGGGGGCTACACCTTC. The V and J genes are TRBV19 and TRBJ1-2; a weak D match, TRBD1 (5 bases). Trimming took 4 bases from V and 8 from J, leaving 8 bases between them. The germline CDR1 and CDR2 sequences are LNHDA and SQIVND (reference sequence). The CDR3 consists of 11 residues.

A single count supports this clone. The genes are TRBV28 and TRBJ1-2; D is perhaps TRBD1 (5 bases). This CDR3 spans 11 amino acids. The ends were cut back, 5 bases at V and 8 bases at J, with 9 bases in the middle. In germline, CDR1 is MDHEN, CDR2 SYDVKM. The CDR3 here is CASSGTLGYTF. The CDR3 DNA follows: TGTGCCAGCAGTGGGACTCTAGGCTACACCTTC.

V usage is TRBV6-1 and J usage is TRBJ1-5; TRBD1 agrees at 8 bases. The CDR3 sequence is 15 residues long. The germline gives CDR1 MNHNS, CDR2 SASEGT. The ends lost 3 bases at V and 10 bases at J; junction bases unmatched: 11. In DNA, the CDR3 is TGTGCCAGCAGTGAGACTGGACAGGGAAATACACCCCAGCATTTT. Its protein is CASSETGQGNTPQHF.

The V and J genes are TRBV9 and TRBJ1-3; D ambiguous. The CDR3 totals 15 residues. Trimming left V 0 bases short and J 2 bases short, with 9 bases between. Germline V lookup: CDR1 SGDLS, CDR2 YYNGEE. CDR3 sequence (DNA): TGTGCCAGCAGCGTAGGCTCTACGGCTGGAAACACCATATATTTT. Protein: CASSVGSTAGNTIYF. Based on the CDR3 plus reference TRBV9 and TRBJ1-3, the full variable domain is DSGVTQTPKHLITATGQRVTLRCSPRSGDLSVYWYQQSLDQGLQFLIQYYNGEERAKGNILERFSAQQFPDLHSELNLSSLELGDSALYFCASSVGSTAGNTIYFGEGSWLTVV.

The chain joins TRBV5-1 to TRBJ2-3; D may be TRBD2 (6 bases). The germline V gene encodes CDR1 SGHRS and CDR2 YFSETQ. Trimming stripped 2 bases from V and 4 bases from J, with 11 bases between. CDR3 length: 14 amino acids. The CDR3 coding sequence is TGCGCCAGCAGCTTTGTGAGCGGGCCAGATACGCAGTATTTT. Its protein product is CASSFVSGPDTQYF.

The chain joins TRBV12-3 or TRBV12-4 to TRBJ2-5; the D is unclear. The CDR3 sequence is 13 residues long. Trimming pared 5 bases from V and 0 bases from J, leaving 7 bases between. CDR3 nucleotides: TGTGCCAGCAGTCTACAGTACCAAGAGACCCAGTACTTC. Protein sequence: CASSLQYQETQYF.

The chain has TRBV11-2 and TRBJ1-2, with TRBD1 matching over 8 bases. V shed 4 bases and J 8 bases; nucleotides not matched to a gene: 15. The CDR3 sequence is 16 residues long. CDR1 is SGHAT and CDR2 is FQNNGV in the germline V gene. As DNA, the CDR3 is TGTGCCAGCAGCTCTGGACAGGGCCAGCCGTTAGGCGGCTACACCTTC. This sequence encodes CASSSGQGQPLGGYTF.

The J gene is TRBJ1-3, the V gene TRBV5-4, with D perhaps matching TRBD1 (5 bases). The CDR3 spans 16 residues. Germline lookup yields CDR1 SGHNT and CDR2 YYREEE (reference sequence). Trimming removed 0 bases from V and 4 bases from J, with 14 bases in between. DNA of the CDR3: TGTGCCAGCAGCTTGGACGTAGGGGTGTTAGGAAACACCATATATTTT. Its protein product is CASSLDVGVLGNTIYF.

The V call is TRBV19, the J call TRBJ2-1, with 16 bases fitting TRBD2. Germline V gives CDR1 LNHDA, CDR2 SQIVND (reference sequence). The CDR3 runs 16 residues. V dropped 3 bases and J dropped 7; count of bases not matched to a gene: 3. The CDR3 reads CASSMGTSGRDNEQFF. CDR3 nucleotide sequence: TGTGCCAGTAGTATGGGGACTAGCGGGAGGGATAATGAGCAGTTCTTC.

The V call is TRBV5-4, the J call TRBJ1-2, with a tentative D call TRBD1 (6 bases). V was trimmed by 1 base and J by 2 bases, leaving 12 bases between them. The CDR3 runs 15 residues. The germline CDR1 and CDR2 sequences are SGHNT and YYREEE (reference sequence). For the CDR3, the DNA is TGTGCCAGCAGCTTGCCAGGGGCCCGGAACTATGGCTACACCTTC. Encoded protein: CASSLPGARNYGYTF.

V and J are TRBV2 and TRBJ2-3, with 8 bases lining up with TRBD2. This CDR3 has 14 residues. V shed 5 bases and J 3 bases; nucleotides not matched to a gene: 4. Germline V gives CDR1 SNHLY, CDR2 FYNNEI. This chain's CDR3 is CASSLIAGTDTQYF. The CDR3, as DNA: TGTGCCAGCAGTTTAATAGCGGGAACAGATACGCAGTATTTT.